Below, 8 T cell receptor beta chains from the same sample are listed, as sequenced in a study of cytomegalovirus exposure and HLA in healthy donors (TCRdb year 2017). Library preparation was by the immunoSEQ multiplex PCR assay. A mixture of 60 forward primers for TCR Vbeta segments and 13 reverse primers for TCR Jbeta segments was used in the multiplex PCR. Sourced from immuneACCESS, this table was stored by TCRdb with only in-frame sequences that have V and J called. A share of the clones is absent; for the studies checked, an unresolved V gene accounts for under half, and the remainder has no known explanation. Recorded for this sample are 92,000 or so clones; roughly 60% of them occurred a single time. Of the sample, 20% to 25% falls within the top ten clones. The sequencing input was PBMCs. The origin of the receptors is a woman aged 50 to 60 in good health and CMV-seropositive.

The chain uses TRBV18 and TRBJ1-1; a weak D match, TRBD1 (5 bases). The CDR3 length is 14 residues. Per germline, CDR1 KGHSH and CDR2 LQKENI. V was clipped by 1 base and J by 1 base, with 7 bases between them. Here the CDR3 DNA reads TGTGCCAGCTCACCACAAAGGGGGAACACTGAAGCTTTCTTT. It specifies CASSPQRGNTEAFF.

This clone showed up just once. The chain carries TRBV28 and TRBJ2-5, with 10 bases that match TRBD2. Trimming cost V 7 bases and J 2 bases; bases outside gene matches: 4. Germline values: CDR1 MDHEN, CDR2 SYDVKM. This CDR3 region has 14 residues. The CDR3 here is CASKSGGVQETQYF. For the CDR3, the DNA is TGTGCCAGCAAAAGCGGGGGGGTTCAAGAGACCCAGTACTTC.

As DNA, the CDR3 is TGTGCCAGCAGCAAGCAGGGGTTGGGCAATCAGCCCCAGCATTTT. This sequence encodes CASSKQGLGNQPQHF. The V and J genes are TRBV9 and TRBJ1-5, with D possibly matching TRBD1 (6 bases). CDR1 is SGDLS and CDR2 is YYNGEE in the germline V gene. CDR3 size: 15 residues. V shed 4 bases and J shed 2 bases, with 13 bases lying between them.

This clone appeared once. The J gene is TRBJ1-4, the V gene TRBV5-1; TRBD1 aligns across 7 bases. CDR3 length equals 15 residues. Germline V gene data show CDR1 as SGHRS and CDR2 as YFSETQ. Trimming removed 1 base from V and 0 bases from J; junction bases left unmatched: 0. This chain's CDR3 is CASSLRGPTNEKLFF. Here the CDR3 DNA reads TGCGCCAGCAGCTTGAGGGGGCCAACTAATGAAAAACTGTTTTTT.

The V call is TRBV30, the J call TRBJ2-2; D not certain. Trimming pared 2 bases from V and 2 bases from J, leaving 9 bases between. The CDR3 contains 14 residues. Germline values: CDR1 GTSNPN, CDR2 SVGIG (reference sequence). The CDR3 DNA follows: TGTGCCTGGAGTCGGTCCCTTAACACCGGGGAGCTGTTTTTT. Residues: CAWSRSLNTGELFF.

The genes are TRBV18 and TRBJ2-3; 14 nucleotides match TRBD2. Germline V gene data show CDR1 as KGHSH and CDR2 as LQKENI. This CDR3 has 18 amino acids. Trimming took 3 bases from V and 2 from J; bases not matched to a gene: 7. The CDR3: CASSPLGTSGGLTDTQYF. In nucleotides, the CDR3 is TGTGCCAGCTCACCGCTAGGGACTAGCGGGGGCCTCACAGATACGCAGTATTTT.

V and J are TRBV7-9 and TRBJ1-1; D unresolved. The CDR3 runs 15 residues. The V end lost 0 bases, the J end lost 1 base, and 9 bases lay between the germline ends. Germline V gene lookup returns CDR1 SEHNR and CDR2 FQNEAQ (reference sequence). The chain's CDR3 is CASSLAPGRNTEAFF. The DNA of the CDR3 is TGTGCCAGCAGCTTAGCGCCAGGTAGGAACACTGAAGCTTTCTTT. The full variable domain, rest sourced from reference TRBV7-9 and TRBJ1-1, is DTGVSQNPRHKITKRGQNVTFRCDPISEHNRLYWYRQTLGQGPEFLTYFQNEAQLEKSRLLSDRFSAERPKGSFSTLEIQRTEQGDSAMYLCASSLAPGRNTEAFFGQGTRLTVV.

This clone was seen a handful of times. The CDR3 sequence: CASSLIRLAGNEQFF. CDR3 bases: TGTGCCAGCAGTTTGATCAGGCTAGCGGGGAATGAGCAGTTCTTC. The chain is built from TRBV27 and TRBJ2-1; 9 nucleotides align to TRBD2. Trimming removed 3 bases from V and 7 bases from J; junction bases left unmatched: 7. Per germline, CDR1 MNHEY and CDR2 SMNVEV (reference sequence). The CDR3 is 15 residues long.